The present T cell receptor beta chain was sequenced within a study of OX40 agonist ivuxolimab in advanced cancers. Study conclusions and caveats: Near-lowest levels of clonal expansion characterized partial responders at 0.1-3.0 mg/kg.

Some clones are missing from TCRdb's copy, which holds only in-frame ones; the method was immunoSEQ multiplex PCR. The sample contains about 60,000 clones, 75% to 90% of which appear only once. V gave up 2 bases and J gave up 8 bases; unmatched junction bases: 7. This CDR3 is built from 15 residues. Germline assignment: CDR1 LGHNA and CDR2 YNFKEQ. A word on this clone: Antigen: not known.

Blood sampling took place at baseline, cycle 4 day 1, and cycle 7 day 1. The sample here was CD4+ or CD8+ T cells sorted from blood, taken in a trial of the OX40 agonist ivuxolimab. This chain connects TRBV4-2 to TRBJ1-4; 8 bases agree with TRBD1. The sequence was obtained from an adult with an advanced solid tumor such as melanoma, head and neck, liver or kidney cancer. The CDR3 nucleotides are TGTGCCAGCAGCCAAAATCCGGACAGGGTAGAAAAACTGTTTTTT. Amino acid sequence: CASSQNPDRVEKLFF.